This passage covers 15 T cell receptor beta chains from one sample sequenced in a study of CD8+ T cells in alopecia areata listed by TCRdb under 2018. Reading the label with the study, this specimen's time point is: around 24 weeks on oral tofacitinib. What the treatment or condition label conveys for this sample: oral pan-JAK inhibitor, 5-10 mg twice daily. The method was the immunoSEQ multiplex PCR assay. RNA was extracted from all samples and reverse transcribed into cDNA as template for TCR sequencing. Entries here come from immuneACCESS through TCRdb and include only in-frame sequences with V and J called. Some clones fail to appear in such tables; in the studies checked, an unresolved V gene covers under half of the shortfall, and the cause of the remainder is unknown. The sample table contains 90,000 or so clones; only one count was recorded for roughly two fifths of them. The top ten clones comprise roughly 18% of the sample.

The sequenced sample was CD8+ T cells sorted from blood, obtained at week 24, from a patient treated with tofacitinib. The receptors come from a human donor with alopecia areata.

The CDR3 protein is CASSESTGASPNTEAFF. CDR3 nucleotides: TGTGCCAGCAGTGAATCTACCGGGGCATCCCCCAACACTGAAGCTTTCTTT. The V call is TRBV6-1, the J call TRBJ1-1, with D maybe TRBD1 (5 bases). Trimming stripped 2 bases from V and 2 bases from J, with 18 bases between. This CDR3 region has 17 residues. Germline-derived CDR1 and CDR2 are MNHNS and SASEGT.

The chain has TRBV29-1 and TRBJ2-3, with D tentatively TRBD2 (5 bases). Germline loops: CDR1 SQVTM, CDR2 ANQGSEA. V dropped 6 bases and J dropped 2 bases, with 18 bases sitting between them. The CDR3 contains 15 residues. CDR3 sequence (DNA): TGCAGCGTGGAACCACGGAGGCCGATCACAGATACGCAGTATTTT. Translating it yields CSVEPRRPITDTQYF.

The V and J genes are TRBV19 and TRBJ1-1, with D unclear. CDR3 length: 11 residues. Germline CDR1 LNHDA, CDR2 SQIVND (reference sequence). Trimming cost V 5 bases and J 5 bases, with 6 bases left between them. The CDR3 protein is CASSSDTEAFF. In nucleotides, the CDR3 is TGTGCCAGTAGTTCTGATACTGAAGCTTTCTTT. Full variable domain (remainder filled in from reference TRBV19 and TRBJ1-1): DGGITQSPKYLFRKEGQNVTLSCEQNLNHDAMYWYRQDPGQGLRLIYYSQIVNDFQKGDIAEGYSVSREKKESFPLTVTSAQKNPTAFYLCASSSDTEAFFGQGTRLTVV.

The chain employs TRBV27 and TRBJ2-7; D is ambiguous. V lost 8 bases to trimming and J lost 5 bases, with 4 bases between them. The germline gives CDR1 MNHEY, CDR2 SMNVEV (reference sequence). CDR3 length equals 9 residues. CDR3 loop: CASSNEQYF. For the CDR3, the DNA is TGTGCCAGCTCGAACGAGCAGTACTTC.

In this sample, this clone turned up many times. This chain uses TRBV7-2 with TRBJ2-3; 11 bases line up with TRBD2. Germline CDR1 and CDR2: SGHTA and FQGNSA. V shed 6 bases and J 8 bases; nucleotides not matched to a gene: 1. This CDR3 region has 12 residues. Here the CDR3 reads CASRGLAATQYF. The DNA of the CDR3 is TGTGCCAGCAGGGGACTAGCGGCTACGCAGTATTTT.

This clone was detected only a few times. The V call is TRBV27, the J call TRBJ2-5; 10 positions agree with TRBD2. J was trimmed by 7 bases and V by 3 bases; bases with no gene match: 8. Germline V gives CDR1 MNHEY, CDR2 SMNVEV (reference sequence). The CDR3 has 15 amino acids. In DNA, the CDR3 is TGTGCCAGCAGTTTGTCAGCGGGAGGGTCTGGGACCCAGTACTTC. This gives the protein CASSLSAGGSGTQYF.

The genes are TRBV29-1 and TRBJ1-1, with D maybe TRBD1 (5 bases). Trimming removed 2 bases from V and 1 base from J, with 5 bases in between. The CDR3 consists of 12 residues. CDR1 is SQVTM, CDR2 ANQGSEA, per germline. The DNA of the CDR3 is TGCAGCGTTGAACAGGGGAACACTGAAGCTTTCTTT. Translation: CSVEQGNTEAFF.

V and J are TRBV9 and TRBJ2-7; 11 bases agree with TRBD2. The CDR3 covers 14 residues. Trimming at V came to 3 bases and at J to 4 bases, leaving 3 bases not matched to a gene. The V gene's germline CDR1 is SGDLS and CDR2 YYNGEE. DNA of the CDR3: TGTGCCAGCAGCGACGGGACTAGCGGTTACGAGCAGTACTTC. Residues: CASSDGTSGYEQYF.

The CDR3 coding sequence is TGTGCCACCAGCAGAGTGCGGGTTTACAATGAGCAGTTCTTC. Translation: CATSRVRVYNEQFF. The genes are TRBV15 and TRBJ2-1; perhaps TRBD2 as D (5 bases). Germline V gives CDR1 LNHNV, CDR2 YYDKDF (reference sequence). V gave up 1 base and J gave up 4 bases, with 8 bases separating them. The length of the CDR3 is 14 residues.

CDR3 DNA sequence: TGCAGCGTTGCGGCATGGGGCTACACCTTC. Protein sequence: CSVAAWGYTF. The chain employs TRBV29-1 and TRBJ1-2; D gene uncertain. In germline, CDR1 is SQVTM, CDR2 ANQGSEA. The CDR3 runs 10 residues. Trimming shortened V by 4 bases and J by 8 bases, and 8 bases separated the two germline ends.

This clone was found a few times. Here the CDR3 reads CSVEVPSYNEQFF. The CDR3 region has the DNA TGCAGCGTTGAGGTCCCCTCCTACAATGAGCAGTTCTTC. The V and J genes are TRBV29-1 and TRBJ2-1; D uncertain. The CDR3 loop spans 13 amino acids. Germline V gives CDR1 SQVTM, CDR2 ANQGSEA. V lost 3 bases, J lost 0 bases, and 6 bases lay in between.

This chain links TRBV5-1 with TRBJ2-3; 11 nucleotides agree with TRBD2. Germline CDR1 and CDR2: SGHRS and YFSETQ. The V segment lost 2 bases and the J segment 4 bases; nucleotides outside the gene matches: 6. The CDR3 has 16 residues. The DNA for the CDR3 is TGCGCCAGCAGCTTCCTAGCGGGAGGTACCTCAGATACGCAGTATTTT. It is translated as CASSFLAGGTSDTQYF.

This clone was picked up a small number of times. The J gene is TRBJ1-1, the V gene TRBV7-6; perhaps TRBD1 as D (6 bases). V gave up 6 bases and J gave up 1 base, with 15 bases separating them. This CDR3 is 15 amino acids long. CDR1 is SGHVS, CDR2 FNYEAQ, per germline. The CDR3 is CASSPRGGSNTEAFF. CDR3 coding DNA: TGTGCCAGCAGTCCTAGGGGGGGGTCGAACACTGAAGCTTTCTTT.

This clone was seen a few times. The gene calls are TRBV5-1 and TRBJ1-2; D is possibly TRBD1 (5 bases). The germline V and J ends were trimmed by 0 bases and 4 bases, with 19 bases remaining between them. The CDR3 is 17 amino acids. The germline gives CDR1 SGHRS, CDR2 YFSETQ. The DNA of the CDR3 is TGCGCCAGCAGCTTGGACCCCTCCGGGGACGGCCCCTATGGCTACACCTTC. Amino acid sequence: CASSLDPSGDGPYGYTF.

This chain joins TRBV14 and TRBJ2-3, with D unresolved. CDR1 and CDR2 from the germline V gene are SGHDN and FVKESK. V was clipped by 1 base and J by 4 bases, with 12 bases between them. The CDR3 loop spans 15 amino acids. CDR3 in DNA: TGTGCCAGCAGCCAAGTTTACGGTCCTCCAGATACGCAGTATTTT. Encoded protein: CASSQVYGPPDTQYF. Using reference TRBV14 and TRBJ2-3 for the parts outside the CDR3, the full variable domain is EAGVTQFPSHSVIEKGQTVTLRCDPISGHDNLYWYRRVMGKEIKFLLHFVKESKQDESGMPNNRFLAERTGGTYSTLKVQPAELEDSGVYFCASSQVYGPPDTQYFGPGTRLTVL.